The present entry profiles one TCR beta chain with its context. Its antigen is as yet unknown. This sample was included in a study of beta chain features in type 1 diabetes. Study conclusions and caveats: Although PCR might favor shorter templates, it would do so equally in patients and controls.

Germline V gives CDR1 SGHNT, CDR2 YYREEE (reference sequence). V was cut by 5 bases and J by 5 bases, with 10 bases left in between. The CDR3 covers 12 residues. Isolated RNA was reverse transcribed in full, so expressed TCRB transcripts were sequenced. Clones were sequenced by immunoSEQ multiplex PCR, and TCRdb holds only the in-frame ones, with some missing. Altogether about 400,000 clones are present, 10% to 15% being singletons, with the ten largest covering 0.015% to 0.02%. V usage is TRBV5-4 and J usage is TRBJ1-1, with a possible D match to TRBD1 (6 bases). The TCR originated in a young man in good health. Material for sequencing was naive CD4+ T cells from blood. CDR3 residues: CASSQQGTEAFF. The CDR3 nucleotides read TGTGCCAGCAGTCAACAGGGAACTGAAGCTTTCTTT.